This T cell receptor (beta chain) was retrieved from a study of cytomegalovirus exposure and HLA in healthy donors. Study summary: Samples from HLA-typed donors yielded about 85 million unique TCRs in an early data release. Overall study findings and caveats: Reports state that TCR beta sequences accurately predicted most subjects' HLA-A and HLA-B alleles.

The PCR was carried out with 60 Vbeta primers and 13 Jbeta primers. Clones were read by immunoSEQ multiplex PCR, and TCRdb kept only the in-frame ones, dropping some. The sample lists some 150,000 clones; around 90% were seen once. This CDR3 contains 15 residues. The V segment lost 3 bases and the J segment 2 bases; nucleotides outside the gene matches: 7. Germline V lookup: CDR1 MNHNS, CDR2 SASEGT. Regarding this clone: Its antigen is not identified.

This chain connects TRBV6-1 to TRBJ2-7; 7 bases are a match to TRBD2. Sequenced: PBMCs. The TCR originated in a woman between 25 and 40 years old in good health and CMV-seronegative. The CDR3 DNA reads TGTGCCAGCAGTGACAGCGGGACGCCACCCTACGAGCAGTACTTC. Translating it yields CASSDSGTPPYEQYF.